This T cell receptor (beta chain) was captured in a study of T cell responses to AZD1222 COVID-19 vaccine. TCRdb's copy holds only in-frame clones and misses some; the assay was immunoSEQ multiplex PCR. The sample comprises tens of thousands of clones, approximately 90% of which are singletons, and approximately 5% rests with the top ten. Second-dose schedules of about 4 or about 12 weeks were combined. Study findings and constraints: Of spike-specific TCRs, nearly half reportedly target regions left unmutated in variants. Vaccine-related CD4 TCRs covered spike, predominating at 160-218 and 743-854.

Details on this clone: As yet, its antigen is unknown.

This sequence originates from an adult who received the AZD1222 COVID-19 vaccine. This sample comprised peripheral blood, obtained 28 days after the second AZD1222 dose.

CDR3 DNA: TGTGCCAGCAGCAGGGACAGGGGTAACTATGGCTACACCTTC. Amino acid sequence: CASSRDRGNYGYTF. This chain links TRBV7-9 with TRBJ1-2; TRBD1 agrees at 10 bases. Germline V lookup: CDR1 SEHNR, CDR2 FQNEAQ (reference sequence). There are 14 residues in the CDR3. Germline trimming cut 5 bases from V and 1 base from J; bases unmatched to any gene: 1.